These T cell receptor beta chains were read from a single sample in a study of shared clonotypes between healthy human individuals. Profiled with immunoSEQ multiplex PCR; TCRdb holds only in-frame clones, not every one. The sample lists 2 million to 2.5 million clones, 90% to 95% occurring once. The sample was naive CD8+ T cells from PBMCs. Source of these receptors: a man younger than 30 in good health. Some clones in this sample may be carry-over from other donors' samples. The CDR3 runs from the conserved cysteine through the conserved F or W. D genes are given only for firm matches. The size field is filled for only some rows; it gives once, few, many or a size class.

clone_size: NA; j_call: TRBJ2-3; v_call: TRBV9; d_call: NA; cdr3_nt: TGTGCCAGCAGCCCGGGGACTGCAATCGATACGCAGTATTTT; cdr3_aa: CASSPGTAIDTQYF
clone_size: NA; j_call: TRBJ2-5; v_call: TRBV7-3; d_call: NA; cdr3_nt: TGTGCCAGCAGCACATATGGGGGGCTAGCGGCCAAAGAGACCCAGTACTTC; cdr3_aa: CASSTYGGLAAKETQYF
clone_size: NA; j_call: TRBJ1-2; v_call: TRBV10-2; d_call: NA; cdr3_nt: TGCGCCAGCAGTGAGTCGTGGGGGGGACGGCCTAACTATGGCTACACCTTC; cdr3_aa: CASSESWGGRPNYGYTF
clone_size: few; j_call: TRBJ2-2; v_call: TRBV10-3; d_call: TRBD2; cdr3_nt: TGTGCCATCAGCGGGACTAGCGGGAAGAACACCGGGGAGCTGTTTTTT; cdr3_aa: CAISGTSGKNTGELFF
clone_size: NA; j_call: TRBJ2-2; v_call: TRBV27; d_call: NA; cdr3_nt: TGTGCCAGCAGCCCCTCCCTGCGGTCCGGGGAGCTGTTTTTT; cdr3_aa: CASSPSLRSGELFF
clone_size: NA; j_call: TRBJ2-3; v_call: TRBV7-9; d_call: NA; cdr3_nt: TGTGCCAGCAGCACAGTAGGGGATACGCAGTATTTT; cdr3_aa: CASSTVGDTQYF
clone_size: NA; j_call: TRBJ1-5; v_call: TRBV7-8; d_call: NA; cdr3_nt: TGTGCCAGCAGCCGCCGGACAGAACCTAGCAATCAGCCCCAGCATTTT; cdr3_aa: CASSRRTEPSNQPQHF
clone_size: NA; j_call: TRBJ1-1; v_call: TRBV5-4; d_call: NA; cdr3_nt: TGTGCCAGCAGCGCGCAGGGGCTGGGGACTGAAGCTTTCTTT; cdr3_aa: CASSAQGLGTEAFF
clone_size: NA; j_call: TRBJ1-1; v_call: TRBV19; d_call: NA; cdr3_nt: TGTGCCAGTAGTATGACGGGGGTGGGGCCTGAAGCTTTCTTT; cdr3_aa: CASSMTGVGPEAFF
clone_size: NA; j_call: TRBJ2-1; v_call: TRBV27; d_call: TRBD1; cdr3_nt: TGTGCCAGCAGTTTTCGGACAGGGGACAATGAGCAGTTCTTC; cdr3_aa: CASSFRTGDNEQFF
clone_size: NA; j_call: TRBJ2-7; v_call: TRBV28; d_call: TRBD1; cdr3_nt: TGTGCCAGCAGTCTATTCTCAGGGGGCTTCTCCTACGAGCAGTACTTC; cdr3_aa: CASSLFSGGFSYEQYF
clone_size: NA; j_call: TRBJ2-2; v_call: TRBV5-1; d_call: NA; cdr3_nt: TGCGCCAGCAGCTTGGCCGCCAGGGGGGAAACCGGGGAGCTGTTTTTT; cdr3_aa: CASSLAARGETGELFF
clone_size: NA; j_call: TRBJ2-4; v_call: TRBV7-9; d_call: TRBD2; cdr3_nt: TGTGCCAGCAGCTTAGCAAGCGGGAGGGCCAAAAACATTCAGTACTTC; cdr3_aa: CASSLASGRAKNIQYF
clone_size: once; j_call: TRBJ2-7; v_call: TRBV10-3; d_call: TRBD2; cdr3_nt: TGTGCCATCAGTGAGGACCCGGGACTAGTGAGGGAGCAGTACTTC; cdr3_aa: CAISEDPGLVREQYF
clone_size: NA; j_call: TRBJ2-7; v_call: TRBV5-6; d_call: NA; cdr3_nt: TGTGCCAGCAGCTTGGAACGAAGCTCCTACGAGCAGTACTTC; cdr3_aa: CASSLERSSYEQYF
clone_size: NA; j_call: TRBJ2-1; v_call: TRBV4-1; d_call: NA; cdr3_nt: TGCGCCAGCAGCCAAGATACGACGTGGGGCCTCAGTAATGAGCAGTTCTTC; cdr3_aa: CASSQDTTWGLSNEQFF
clone_size: NA; j_call: TRBJ2-4; v_call: TRBV9; d_call: TRBD2; cdr3_nt: TGTGCCAGCAGTCGAGGGAGGGACAAAAACATTCAGTACTTC; cdr3_aa: CASSRGRDKNIQYF
clone_size: NA; j_call: TRBJ2-7; v_call: TRBV7-6; d_call: TRBD2; cdr3_nt: TGTGCCAGCAGCTTAGGGCGGGGGGTCCCCTACGAGCAGTACTTC; cdr3_aa: CASSLGRGVPYEQYF
clone_size: NA; j_call: TRBJ1-6; v_call: TRBV25-1; d_call: NA; cdr3_nt: TGTGCCAGCAGTGACAACCGGTCGGGGGCACGCTCACCCCTCCACTTT; cdr3_aa: CASSDNRSGARSPLHF
clone_size: NA; j_call: TRBJ2-1; v_call: TRBV4-1; d_call: TRBD2; cdr3_nt: TGCGCCAGCAGCCAAGGTCCTAGCGGTTCCTACAATGAGCAGTTCTTC; cdr3_aa: CASSQGPSGSYNEQFF
clone_size: NA; j_call: TRBJ2-7; v_call: TRBV29-1; d_call: NA; cdr3_nt: TGCAGCGTACCCGTCCTGGGCGAGCAGTACTTC; cdr3_aa: CSVPVLGEQYF
clone_size: NA; j_call: TRBJ2-1; v_call: TRBV7-9; d_call: NA; cdr3_nt: TGTGCCAGCAGCTTAGACAGAAACAATGAGCAGTTCTTC; cdr3_aa: CASSLDRNNEQFF
clone_size: NA; j_call: TRBJ2-2; v_call: TRBV27; d_call: TRBD2; cdr3_nt: TGTGCCAGCAGTTTCCAGCCCCCCCTAGCGGGAGCCGGGGAGCTGTTTTTT; cdr3_aa: CASSFQPPLAGAGELFF
clone_size: NA; j_call: TRBJ2-7; v_call: TRBV6-6; d_call: NA; cdr3_nt: TGTGCCAGCAGTTATAGGAGCGGCCTATCCTACGAGCAGTACTTC; cdr3_aa: CASSYRSGLSYEQYF
clone_size: NA; j_call: TRBJ2-7; v_call: TRBV28; d_call: NA; cdr3_nt: TGTGCCAGCAGTTTGAGGCCCAGGGCACACAATCGAGAGCAGTACTTC; cdr3_aa: CASSLRPRAHNREQYF
clone_size: NA; j_call: TRBJ2-2; v_call: TRBV4-3; d_call: NA; cdr3_nt: TGCGCCAGCAGCCAAGAGATTGGTGGAGGGTGGGGGGAGCTGTTTTTT; cdr3_aa: CASSQEIGGGWGELFF
clone_size: NA; j_call: TRBJ1-1; v_call: TRBV5-5; d_call: NA; cdr3_nt: TGTGCCAGCAGCTTCCCACCGAACACTGAAGCTTTCTTT; cdr3_aa: CASSFPPNTEAFF
clone_size: NA; j_call: TRBJ2-1; v_call: TRBV9; d_call: TRBD2; cdr3_nt: TGTGCCAGCAGCGTAGTAGGCGGGGGGGAAGAGCAGTTCTTC; cdr3_aa: CASSVVGGGEEQFF
clone_size: NA; j_call: TRBJ2-7; v_call: TRBV7-9; d_call: NA; cdr3_nt: TGTGCCAGCAGCTTACCGGGGGCTGTTAGCTCCTACGAGCAGTACTTC; cdr3_aa: CASSLPGAVSSYEQYF
clone_size: NA; j_call: TRBJ2-3; v_call: TRBV9; d_call: TRBD1; cdr3_nt: TGTGCCAGCAGCCCCCAACAGGGGGCTGTCGCAGATACGCAGTATTTT; cdr3_aa: CASSPQQGAVADTQYF
clone_size: NA; j_call: TRBJ2-1; v_call: TRBV5-1; d_call: NA; cdr3_nt: TGCGCCAGCAGCTGGGGTGGCGCCCCCAATGAGCAGTTCTTC; cdr3_aa: CASSWGGAPNEQFF
clone_size: NA; j_call: TRBJ2-7; v_call: TRBV19; d_call: TRBD2; cdr3_nt: TGTGCCAGTAGGCGCGGGAGCTCCTACGAGCAGTACTTC; cdr3_aa: CASRRGSSYEQYF
clone_size: NA; j_call: TRBJ1-3; v_call: TRBV28; d_call: NA; cdr3_nt: TGTGCCAGTAATCTGGGAGCGAGCTCTGGAAACACCATATATTTT; cdr3_aa: CASNLGASSGNTIYF
clone_size: NA; j_call: TRBJ1-3; v_call: TRBV5-6; d_call: NA; cdr3_nt: TGTGCCAGCAGCGTCAGTGCTAGCTCTGGAAACACCATATATTTT; cdr3_aa: CASSVSASSGNTIYF
clone_size: NA; j_call: TRBJ2-5; v_call: TRBV7-9; d_call: NA; cdr3_nt: TGTGCCAGCAGCCCCCAAGAGACCCAGTACTTC; cdr3_aa: CASSPQETQYF
clone_size: NA; j_call: TRBJ1-4; v_call: TRBV27; d_call: NA; cdr3_nt: TGTGCCAGCCGAGGGGGGAATGAAAAACTGTTTTTT; cdr3_aa: CASRGGNEKLFF
clone_size: NA; j_call: TRBJ1-2; v_call: TRBV7-9; d_call: NA; cdr3_nt: TGTGCCAGCAGCTCTATACCGGTCGGGACTAACTATGGCTACACCTTC; cdr3_aa: CASSSIPVGTNYGYTF
clone_size: NA; j_call: TRBJ2-5; v_call: TRBV5-1; d_call: NA; cdr3_nt: TGCGCCAGCACCTCCCTGGGCAGGGAAAGGATCTTGGGGGAGACCCAGTACTTC; cdr3_aa: CASTSLGRERILGETQYF
clone_size: NA; j_call: TRBJ1-5; v_call: TRBV15; d_call: NA; cdr3_nt: TGTGCCACCAGCTACGGACAGCAACACAATCAGCCCCAGCATTTT; cdr3_aa: CATSYGQQHNQPQHF
clone_size: NA; j_call: TRBJ2-7; v_call: TRBV10-3; d_call: TRBD2; cdr3_nt: TGTGCCATCAGTGAAGCGGGAGGATCCGAGCAGTACTTC; cdr3_aa: CAISEAGGSEQYF
clone_size: NA; j_call: TRBJ2-7; v_call: TRBV5-1; d_call: TRBD1; cdr3_nt: TGCGCCAGCAGCCCCATACCCCGGGACAGGTCGGACGAGCAGTACTTC; cdr3_aa: CASSPIPRDRSDEQYF
clone_size: NA; j_call: TRBJ1-5; v_call: TRBV28; d_call: NA; cdr3_nt: TGTGCCAGCAGTTTATCCTCGGGCAACCAGCCCCAGCATTTT; cdr3_aa: CASSLSSGNQPQHF
clone_size: NA; j_call: TRBJ2-7; v_call: TRBV15; d_call: NA; cdr3_nt: TGTGCCACCAGCATGAGAGGGATTGGCAGACCCCGGGAGCAGTACTTC; cdr3_aa: CATSMRGIGRPREQYF
clone_size: NA; j_call: TRBJ2-5; v_call: TRBV11-1; d_call: TRBD1; cdr3_nt: TGTGCCAGCAGCCTTCTCGGGACAGTCCAAGAGACCCAGTACTTC; cdr3_aa: CASSLLGTVQETQYF
clone_size: NA; j_call: TRBJ1-3; v_call: TRBV7-9; d_call: NA; cdr3_nt: TGTGCCAGCAGGAGTCTGGGTGTCTCCGGAAACACCATATATTTT; cdr3_aa: CASRSLGVSGNTIYF
clone_size: NA; j_call: TRBJ2-7; v_call: TRBV5-5; d_call: TRBD2; cdr3_nt: TGTGCCAGCAGCTTGTCGGCCGGACTAGCGGGAGTAGGTCCACTCTACGAGCAGTACTTC; cdr3_aa: CASSLSAGLAGVGPLYEQYF
clone_size: NA; j_call: TRBJ2-3; v_call: TRBV30; d_call: NA; cdr3_nt: TGTGCCTGGAGTACTGGGACTCGAGATACGCAGTATTTT; cdr3_aa: CAWSTGTRDTQYF
clone_size: once; j_call: TRBJ2-7; v_call: TRBV6-6; d_call: TRBD1; cdr3_nt: TGTGCCAGCAGTTACCGACAGGGCTACTACGAGCAGTACTTC; cdr3_aa: CASSYRQGYYEQYF
clone_size: once; j_call: TRBJ2-6; v_call: TRBV28; d_call: NA; cdr3_nt: TGTGCCAGCCTGGGGGGAGATAACTCTGGGGCCAACGTCCTGACTTTC; cdr3_aa: CASLGGDNSGANVLTF
clone_size: NA; j_call: TRBJ2-1; v_call: TRBV9; d_call: TRBD1; cdr3_nt: TGTGCCAGCAATAGGGCCAAGACAGGGGGCAAATCCTACAATGAGCAGTTCTTC; cdr3_aa: CASNRAKTGGKSYNEQFF
clone_size: once; j_call: TRBJ2-7; v_call: TRBV28; d_call: NA; cdr3_nt: TGTGCCAGCAGTTGGGAGACCGGGGTTTTCTACGAGCAGTACTTC; cdr3_aa: CASSWETGVFYEQYF
clone_size: NA; j_call: TRBJ1-1; v_call: TRBV14; d_call: NA; cdr3_nt: TGTGCCAGCGCGTACGGGGGGAGGAACACTGAAGCTTTCTTT; cdr3_aa: CASAYGGRNTEAFF
clone_size: NA; j_call: TRBJ2-7; v_call: TRBV5-4; d_call: NA; cdr3_nt: TGTGCCAGCAGCTTTGGGACCGGCTACGAGCAGTACTTC; cdr3_aa: CASSFGTGYEQYF
clone_size: NA; j_call: TRBJ2-7; v_call: TRBV27; d_call: NA; cdr3_nt: TGTGCCAGCAGTCCCTACAGGAGCTCCTACGAGCAGTACTTC; cdr3_aa: CASSPYRSSYEQYF
clone_size: NA; j_call: TRBJ1-5; v_call: TRBV5-1; d_call: NA; cdr3_nt: TGCGCCAGCAGCTTGACAGGGCAGCCCCAGCATTTT; cdr3_aa: CASSLTGQPQHF
clone_size: NA; j_call: TRBJ2-7; v_call: TRBV28; d_call: TRBD1; cdr3_nt: TGTGCCAGCAGACCAGGGACAGGGAGCTCCTACGAGCAGTACTTC; cdr3_aa: CASRPGTGSSYEQYF